One sample yielded the 30 T cell receptor beta chains listed below, sequenced in a study of memory CD4+ T cells and cytomegalovirus serostatus (dated 2019 in TCRdb). A FACSAria II was used to sort memory CD4+ T cells, defined as single viable CD3+CD4+CD8-CD45RO+ cells. Libraries were made using the immunoSEQ multiplex PCR assay. Held by TCRdb, this immuneACCESS table contains in-frame sequences only and omits some clones. Under half of the omission traces to an unresolved V gene where checked; the cause of the rest is unknown. The sample yields roughly 54,000 clones; around 77% were counted once. Around 1.6% of the sample goes to the ten largest clones. Input material: memory CD4+ T cells from blood. The receptors were sampled from an adult in good health and CMV-seronegative.

This chain links TRBV10-2 with TRBJ2-3; 10 bases agree with TRBD2. With 4 bases clipped from V and 2 bases from J, the junction kept 9 bases outside the gene matches. There are 17 residues in the CDR3. Looked up from germline, CDR1 is WSHSY and CDR2 is SAAADI. The CDR3 loop is CASSGLPTSGTTDTQYF. In nucleotides, the CDR3 is TGCGCCAGCAGTGGCCTCCCCACTAGCGGGACCACAGATACGCAGTATTTT.

The rearrangement links TRBV28 to TRBJ1-2, with D perhaps TRBD1 (6 bases). CDR1 MDHEN and CDR2 SYDVKM come from the germline V gene. V was trimmed by 2 bases and J by 1 base, leaving 8 bases between them. This CDR3 has 14 residues. In nucleotides, the CDR3 is TGTGCCAGCAGTTTAGGACAGAATAACTATGGCTACACCTTC. Its protein is CASSLGQNNYGYTF.

This chain connects TRBV7-6 to TRBJ1-2; TRBD1 might be the D (5 bases). Trimming removed 5 bases at V and 8 bases at J, with 21 bases between. The CDR3 totals 15 residues. Germline CDR1 and CDR2: SGHVS and FNYEAQ. For the CDR3, the DNA is TGTGCCAGCAGCCCCGATGGGACGTCGGGGGAAGGCTACACCTTC. This codes for CASSPDGTSGEGYTF.

The chain links TRBV5-4 to TRBJ2-1; TRBD2 matches at 8 bases. V gave up 0 bases and J gave up 6 bases; unmatched junction bases: 5. This CDR3 has 15 amino acids. Germline lookup yields CDR1 SGHNT and CDR2 YYREEE (reference sequence). Here the CDR3 DNA reads TGTGCCAGCAGCTTGGGGCGGGAGGTATTCAATGAGCAGTTCTTC. This gives the protein CASSLGREVFNEQFF.

The chain carries TRBV27 and TRBJ1-2; D is perhaps TRBD1 (6 bases). V lost 0 bases and J lost 7, with 9 bases in between. Germline values: CDR1 MNHEY, CDR2 SMNVEV (reference sequence). The CDR3 sequence is 13 residues long. This CDR3 reads CASSLSGAGGYTF. The DNA of the CDR3 is TGTGCCAGCAGTTTATCGGGGGCCGGTGGCTACACCTTC.

This rearrangement joins TRBV19 to TRBJ1-1; D is possibly TRBD1 (6 bases). Germline CDR1 reads LNHDA; CDR2 reads SQIVND (reference sequence). V was shortened by 7 bases and J by 0 bases, with 18 bases between the two germline ends. The CDR3 covers 16 residues. In DNA, the CDR3 is TGTGCCAGTACCCCTTTGGGAAGGGGGATGAACACTGAAGCTTTCTTT. Its protein is CASTPLGRGMNTEAFF.

A few counts support this clone. The V call is TRBV5-1, the J call TRBJ2-5; 13 positions agree with TRBD2. The CDR3 has 18 amino acids. Per the germline V gene, CDR1 is SGHRS and CDR2 is YFSETQ. V gave up 3 bases and J gave up 4 bases; unmatched junction bases: 12. CDR3 nucleotides: TGCGCCAGCAGCTCCGCCCGGACTAGCGGGGGTTCGGGAGAGACCCAGTACTTC. Translating it yields CASSSARTSGGSGETQYF.

This clone was observed a handful of times. This sequence joins TRBV5-6 and TRBJ1-5; D call uncertain. Germline V CDR1 and CDR2: SGHDT, YYEEEE. V lost 0 bases and J lost 2, with 12 bases in between. The CDR3 has 16 residues. CDR3 nucleotides: TGTGCCAGCAGCTTGGCCCGGGAGTGGGGCAATCAGCCCCAGCATTTT. Residues: CASSLAREWGNQPQHF.

The rearrangement links TRBV10-2 to TRBJ1-6; 7 bases map to TRBD1. In germline, CDR1 is WSHSY, CDR2 SAAADI. The CDR3 length is 13 residues. V lost 10 bases and J lost 11; bases outside the gene matches: 11. The CDR3 DNA reads as TGCGCCACCAAACAGGGGAGCGGTACACCCCTCCACTTT. Translated, it gives CATKQGSGTPLHF.

V gene TRBV5-1 combines with J gene TRBJ2-2, with D perhaps assigned TRBD1 or TRBD2 (5 bases each). The CDR3 runs to 14 residues. CDR1 is SGHRS, CDR2 YFSETQ, per germline. Trimming took off 3 bases at V and 8 bases at J, with 14 bases between the two ends. DNA for the CDR3: TGCGCCAGCAGCTCCGGGACGGTTTATGGGGAGCTGTTTTTT. Its translation: CASSSGTVYGELFF.

The rearrangement joins TRBV7-6 to TRBJ2-6, with D possibly being TRBD2 (6 bases). Trimming cost V 0 bases and J 1 base, with 13 bases left between them. Germline values: CDR1 SGHVS, CDR2 FNYEAQ. This CDR3 has 18 residues. The CDR3 DNA reads TGTGCCAGCAGCTTAGCGCGGGGAATGAGGTCTGGGGCCAACGTCCTGACTTTC. This translates into CASSLARGMRSGANVLTF.

This chain connects TRBV7-9 to TRBJ1-4; D is unclear. Germline values: CDR1 SEHNR, CDR2 FQNEAQ (reference sequence). The V end lost 4 bases, the J end lost 0 bases, and 15 bases lay between the germline ends. This CDR3 is 17 amino acids long. The CDR3 coding sequence is TGTGCCAGCAGCTCGTCGCTACAAGGAACAACTAATGAAAAACTGTTTTTT. It specifies CASSSSLQGTTNEKLFF.

This chain uses TRBV7-2 with TRBJ1-1; D is unclear. The V gene's germline CDR1 is SGHTA and CDR2 FQGNSA. V was trimmed by 5 bases and J by 2 bases, leaving 12 bases between them. This CDR3 spans 14 amino acids. The CDR3 nucleotides read TGTGCCAGCAGCCCATCAGTCAGAAACACTGAAGCTTTCTTT. Amino acid sequence: CASSPSVRNTEAFF.

This clone was seen only once. This CDR3 reads CASSPLAGSFDSPLHF. In DNA, the CDR3 is TGTGCCAGCTCACCACTTGCCGGTTCCTTTGATTCACCCCTCCACTTT. This rearrangement joins TRBV18 to TRBJ1-6; no clear D. This CDR3 spans 16 amino acids. Trimming cost V 1 base and J 8 bases, with 15 bases left between them. Germline lookup yields CDR1 KGHSH and CDR2 LQKENI.

The chain combines TRBV13 with TRBJ2-7, with D perhaps TRBD1 (5 bases). With 2 bases removed from V and 0 bases from J, the gap between germline ends came to 11 bases. Per the germline V gene, CDR1 is PRHDT and CDR2 is FYEKMQ (reference sequence). This CDR3 is built from 15 residues. This chain's CDR3 is CASSLQGHHSYEQYF. As DNA, the CDR3 is TGTGCCAGCAGCTTACAGGGCCACCACTCCTACGAGCAGTACTTC.

This chain connects TRBV6-1 to TRBJ1-2; TRBD1 matches 8 bases. CDR1 MNHNS and CDR2 SASEGT come from the germline V gene. Losses at the gene ends were 5 bases for V and 2 bases for J; bases not matched to a gene: 4. The CDR3 has 14 residues. The CDR3 bases are TGTGCCAGCAGTACCCACAGGGGGAACTATGGCTACACCTTC. The encoded protein is CASSTHRGNYGYTF.

The gene calls are TRBV5-1 and TRBJ2-1; TRBD1 might be the D (5 bases). V lost 4 bases and J lost 5, with 22 bases in between. CDR3 length: 17 amino acids. Germline CDR1 is SGHRS and CDR2 is YFSETQ. In nucleotides, the CDR3 is TGCGCCAGCAGCCCTTCCCCTTCGGCAGGGTCGAACAATGAGCAGTTCTTC. This sequence encodes CASSPSPSAGSNNEQFF. Combining the CDR3 with reference TRBV5-1 and TRBJ2-1 gives the whole variable domain KAGVTQTPRYLIKTRGQQVTLSCSPISGHRSVSWYQQTPGQGLQFLFEYFSETQRNKGNFPGRFSGRQFSNSRSEMNVSTLELGDSALYLCASSPSPSAGSNNEQFFGPGTRLTVL.

The V call is TRBV7-2, the J call TRBJ2-4; D tentatively reads TRBD1 or TRBD2 (5 bases each). Germline V gene sequence: CDR1 SGHTA, CDR2 FQGNSA. The CDR3 runs 12 residues. Trimming pared 6 bases from V and 11 bases from J, leaving 14 bases between. The CDR3 sequence is CASSTGRRVQYF. The CDR3 DNA reads TGTGCCAGCAGTACGGGGCGAAGGGTTCAGTACTTC.

The genes are TRBV7-9 and TRBJ1-2; 7 nucleotides agree with TRBD1. The length of the CDR3 is 11 residues. Per germline, CDR1 SEHNR and CDR2 FQNEAQ (reference sequence). V lost 10 bases to trimming and J lost 7 bases; unmatched junction nucleotides: 6. The chain's CDR3 is CAIPGGSGYTF. The DNA for the CDR3 is TGTGCCATACCAGGGGGTAGTGGCTACACCTTC.

The J gene is TRBJ2-6, the V gene TRBV9; 7 nucleotides line up with TRBD1. This CDR3 is built from 18 residues. Germline trimming cut 4 bases from V and 2 bases from J; bases unmatched to any gene: 12. Germline CDR1 reads SGDLS; CDR2 reads YYNGEE. For the CDR3, the DNA is TGTGCCAGCAGCACGGACTTAAGAGGGGGCGCTGGGGCCAACGTCCTGACTTTC. Translating it yields CASSTDLRGGAGANVLTF.

The chain uses TRBV6-6 and TRBJ1-1; a weak D match, TRBD1 (5 bases). The length of the CDR3 is 13 residues. CDR1 MNHNY and CDR2 SVGAGI come from the germline V gene (reference sequence). The V end was cut by 5 bases, the J end by 0 bases, with 7 bases between. CDR3: CASSQGVNTEAFF. The CDR3 DNA reads as TGTGCCAGCAGTCAGGGTGTGAACACTGAAGCTTTCTTT.

The chain joins TRBV5-5 to TRBJ2-2; 8 bases are shared with TRBD2. Germline V CDR1 and CDR2: SGHKS, YYEKEE (reference sequence). The CDR3 contains 14 residues. V trimming: 6 bases; J trimming: 7 bases; junction bases outside the gene matches: 8. The chain's CDR3 is CASIPGLGGGELFF. In DNA form, the CDR3 reads TGTGCCAGCATACCGGGACTAGGAGGCGGGGAGCTGTTTTTT. Looking up the rest from reference TRBV5-5 and TRBJ2-2 gives the full variable domain: DAGVTQSPTHLIKTRGQQVTLRCSPISGHKSVSWYQQVLGQGPQFIFQYYEKEERGRGNFPDRFSARQFPNYSSELNVNALLLGDSALYLCASIPGLGGGELFFGEGSRLTVL.

V usage is TRBV6-1 and J usage is TRBJ2-5, with 12 bases fitting TRBD2. Germline V gives CDR1 MNHNS, CDR2 SASEGT. The CDR3 is 15 amino acids. Germline trimming cut 8 bases from V and 5 bases from J; bases unmatched to any gene: 9. Here the CDR3 DNA reads TGTGCCAGCGCGGGACTAGCGGGCCTCCGGGAGACCCAGTACTTC. It encodes CASAGLAGLRETQYF.

V and J are TRBV28 and TRBJ1-2, with 7 bases fitting TRBD1. V shed 6 bases, J shed 4 bases, and the junction held 8 bases outside the gene matches. CDR3 length: 14 amino acids. Germline V gene data show CDR1 as MDHEN and CDR2 as SYDVKM. Written as DNA, the CDR3 is TGTGCCAGCAGCCAGCCGGGACAGCTCTATGGCTACACCTTC. Encoded protein: CASSQPGQLYGYTF.

This chain uses TRBV27 with TRBJ1-5; D remains ambiguous. The CDR3 totals 12 residues. Germline V gene data show CDR1 as MNHEY and CDR2 as SMNVEV (reference sequence). The V gene lost 3 bases and the J gene lost 4 bases, with 4 bases spanning the gap. CDR3 bases: TGTGCCAGCAGTTTCATGAATCAGCCCCAGCATTTT. Translated, it gives CASSFMNQPQHF.

With respect to this clone: At one boundary the junction diverges from the germline segment, which might be a read error. The chain has TRBV7-7 and TRBJ2-1, with 10 bases identical to TRBD2. Looked up from germline, CDR1 is SSHAT and CDR2 is FNYEAQ (reference sequence). The CDR3 sequence is 14 residues long. The CDR3 DNA sequence: TGTGCTAGCAGCCTAGCGGGGGCGTACAATGAGCAGTTCTTC. Translated, it gives CASSLAGAYNEQFF. The complete variable domain, with remaining parts taken from reference TRBV7-7 and TRBJ2-1, reads GAGVSQSPRYKVTKRGQDVTLRCDPISSHATLYWYQQALGQGPEFLTYFNYEAQPDKSGLPSDRFSAERPEGSISTLTIQRTEQRDSAMYRCASSLAGAYNEQFFGPGTRLTVL.

J is TRBJ2-1 and V is TRBV19, with 7 positions matching TRBD1. Germline V gene sequence: CDR1 LNHDA, CDR2 SQIVND (reference sequence). The ends lost 6 bases at V and 5 bases at J; junction bases unmatched: 10. The CDR3 sequence is 15 residues long. The CDR3 here is CASRTPRDSNNEQFF. The CDR3 DNA is TGTGCCAGTAGAACCCCTAGGGACAGCAACAATGAGCAGTTCTTC. The variable domain in full, completed from reference TRBV19 and TRBJ2-1, reads DGGITQSPKYLFRKEGQNVTLSCEQNLNHDAMYWYRQDPGQGLRLIYYSQIVNDFQKGDIAEGYSVSREKKESFPLTVTSAQKNPTAFYLCASRTPRDSNNEQFFGPGTRLTVL.

The chain uses TRBV5-5 and TRBJ1-2, with TRBD1 identical over 7 bases. V was clipped by 4 bases and J by 3 bases; unmatched bases: 3. CDR3 length: 13 amino acids. Germline assignment: CDR1 SGHKS and CDR2 YYEKEE (reference sequence). CDR3 DNA sequence: TGTGCCAGCAGCCTTGGGACAGACTATGGCTACACCTTC. Amino acid sequence: CASSLGTDYGYTF.

The chain has TRBV6-4 and TRBJ2-2; D is possibly TRBD2 (7 bases). The CDR3 is made up of 13 amino acids. Trimming cost V 6 bases and J 4 bases, with 9 bases left between them. Germline V gene data show CDR1 as MRHNA and CDR2 as SNTAGT. CDR3 coding DNA: TGTGCCAGCAGAGGGGGGGCCACCGGGGAGCTGTTTTTT. Amino acids: CASRGGATGELFF.

This sequence joins TRBV29-1 and TRBJ2-7; perhaps TRBD1 as D (6 bases). The V end lost 0 bases, the J end lost 0 bases, and 12 bases lay between the germline ends. The CDR3 is 15 amino acids. Germline V gene sequence: CDR1 SQVTM, CDR2 ANQGSEA. CDR3 amino acids: CSVEDNRASSYEQYF. As DNA, the CDR3 is TGCAGCGTTGAAGATAACAGGGCTAGCTCCTACGAGCAGTACTTC.